Listed here are 19 T cell receptor beta chains from one sample, sequenced in a study of CD8+ T cells in alopecia areata. Once RNA had been extracted, it was reverse transcribed into cDNA to act as the sequencing template. Libraries were prepared by immunoSEQ multiplex PCR; TCRdb keeps only in-frame clonotypes and omits some of them. The sample lists around 200,000 clones; 64% were seen once. Treatment noted: oral pan-JAK inhibitor, 5-10 mg twice daily. Sequences were derived from CD4+ T cells sorted from blood, sampled at week 4, from a patient treated with tofacitinib. Receptors originate from a human donor with alopecia areata.

This clone was seen more than once but under ten times. V and J are TRBV11-2 and TRBJ2-1, with D possibly TRBD2 on 6 matching bases. The CDR3 consists of 15 residues. Between the trimmed V and J ends, which lost 8 bases and 6 bases, there was a span of 20 bases. In germline, CDR1 is SGHAT, CDR2 FQNNGV. The CDR3 reads CASALTPGGRNEQFF. The CDR3 DNA reads TGTGCCAGCGCTCTAACGCCCGGAGGGCGCAATGAGCAGTTCTTC.

This sequence joins TRBV7-8 and TRBJ2-5; 7 nucleotides line up with TRBD1. The V gene's germline CDR1 is SGHVS and CDR2 FQNEAQ. Trimming removed 5 bases from V and 4 bases from J; junction bases left unmatched: 4. The CDR3 totals 13 residues. Here the CDR3 DNA reads TGTGCCAGCAGCATAACAGGGGCAGAGACCCAGTACTTC. Protein: CASSITGAETQYF.

The J gene is TRBJ2-3, the V gene TRBV10-3; a weak D match, TRBD2 (6 bases). V gave up 0 bases and J gave up 4 bases, with 11 bases separating them. The germline V gene has CDR1 ENHRY and CDR2 SYGVKD. The CDR3 runs to 15 residues. In DNA form, the CDR3 reads TGTGCCATCAGTGAGTCGGAGGGTTTCGCAGATACGCAGTATTTT. Its translation is CAISESEGFADTQYF.

This clone was counted between two and nine times. The chain employs TRBV4-2 and TRBJ2-5; D is unclear. Trimming removed 3 bases at V and 3 bases at J, with 11 bases between. The CDR3 loop spans 14 amino acids. Germline CDR1 LGHNA, CDR2 YNFKEQ. The CDR3 DNA is TGTGCCAGCAGCCATGGCCATCCAGAAGAGACCCAGTACTTC. Encoded protein: CASSHGHPEETQYF.

This clone was observed a handful of times. The chain carries TRBV6-5 and TRBJ2-5; D unresolved. The length of the CDR3 is 13 residues. V was trimmed by 2 bases and J by 1 base, leaving 5 bases between them. From germline, CDR1 is MNHEY and CDR2 SVGAGI. The CDR3 is CASSYQIQETQYF. CDR3 coding DNA: TGTGCCAGCAGTTACCAGATCCAAGAGACCCAGTACTTC.

The J gene is TRBJ1-1, the V gene TRBV29-1; D is undetermined. CDR3 size: 13 residues. The germline CDR1 and CDR2 sequences are SQVTM and ANQGSEA. The ends were cut back, 5 bases at V and 5 bases at J, with 15 bases in the middle. The CDR3 coding sequence is TGCAGCGTTCTAAGGTACCGTGGGACTGAAGCTTTCTTT. It is translated as CSVLRYRGTEAFF.

The genes are TRBV15 and TRBJ2-3; D is unresolved. The CDR3 length is 11 residues. In germline, CDR1 is LNHNV, CDR2 YYDKDF (reference sequence). Between the trimmed V and J ends, which lost 4 bases and 7 bases, there was a span of 6 bases. CDR3 region: CATSMGYTQYF. The CDR3 DNA is TGTGCCACCAGCATGGGGTATACGCAGTATTTT.

This clone was observed a single time. This chain uses TRBV4-1 with TRBJ1-5, with 8 bases fitting TRBD1. J gave up 7 bases and V 4 bases, and 12 bases lay outside the gene matches. The CDR3 is 16 amino acids. Per germline, CDR1 MGHRA and CDR2 YSYEKL. This CDR3 is CASSRVGTGLGQPQHF. DNA for the CDR3: TGCGCCAGCAGCCGGGTCGGGACAGGTCTTGGCCAGCCCCAGCATTTT.

V gene TRBV5-1 combines with J gene TRBJ1-2; D not resolved. Germline CDR1 and CDR2: SGHRS and YFSETQ. The CDR3 spans 13 residues. V lost 0 bases and J lost 2, with 5 bases in between. CDR3 DNA: TGCGCCAGCAGCTTGGGTCCGAACTATGGCTACACCTTC. As protein: CASSLGPNYGYTF.

The chain has TRBV30 and TRBJ2-5; D unclear. Germline V gene lookup returns CDR1 GTSNPN and CDR2 SVGIG (reference sequence). The CDR3 covers 11 residues. Trimming removed 4 bases from V and 4 bases from J, with 7 bases in between. CDR3 bases: TGTGCCTGGACCAAGACAGAGACCCAGTACTTC. Translation: CAWTKTETQYF.

This clone was counted between two and nine times. The rearrangement uses TRBV7-2 and TRBJ1-2; D may be TRBD1 (6 bases). Looked up from germline, CDR1 is SGHTA and CDR2 is FQGNSA. The germline V and J ends were trimmed by 3 bases and 8 bases, with 19 bases remaining between them. The CDR3 has 15 residues. CDR3: CASSLGAGTRRGYTF. CDR3 sequence (DNA): TGTGCCAGCAGCTTGGGTGCCGGGACAAGGAGGGGCTACACCTTC. The variable domain in full, with the rest retrieved from reference TRBV7-2 and TRBJ1-2, is GAGVSQSPSNKVTEKGKDVELRCDPISGHTALYWYRQSLGQGLEFLIYFQGNSAPDKSGLPSDRFSAERTGGSVSTLTIQRTQQEDSAVYLCASSLGAGTRRGYTFGSGTRLTVV.

In its sample, this clone was seen a few times. This chain uses TRBV15 with TRBJ1-2, with D unresolved. This CDR3 contains 14 residues. Trimming pared 4 bases from V and 2 bases from J, leaving 11 bases between. Germline V gives CDR1 LNHNV, CDR2 YYDKDF (reference sequence). The CDR3 DNA reads TGTGCCACCAGCACACCCCAGGTGAACTATGGCTACACCTTC. This sequence encodes CATSTPQVNYGYTF.

This chain uses TRBV7-9 with TRBJ2-5; D is unresolved. With 1 base removed from V and 5 bases from J, the gap between germline ends came to 11 bases. The CDR3 runs 14 residues. Looked up from germline, CDR1 is SEHNR and CDR2 is FQNEAQ (reference sequence). The CDR3 DNA is TGTGCCAGCAGCTTAGGGGCCCCCCCGGAGACCCAGTACTTC. Amino acids: CASSLGAPPETQYF.

The chain carries TRBV29-1 and TRBJ2-5; 7 bases are a match to TRBD1. This CDR3 spans 13 amino acids. The germline V gene has CDR1 SQVTM and CDR2 ANQGSEA. With V trimmed by 6 bases and J by 2 bases, 6 bases remained unmatched. The CDR3 here is CSVTGTAQETQYF. Written as DNA, the CDR3 is TGCAGCGTCACCGGGACAGCTCAAGAGACCCAGTACTTC.

This chain connects TRBV25-1 to TRBJ1-6, with a tentative D call TRBD1 (5 bases). V lost 8 bases and J 4 bases, leaving 9 bases between the germline ends. Germline V gene sequence: CDR1 MGHDK, CDR2 SYGVNS. This CDR3 has 13 residues. CDR3 region: CASGGLYNSPLHF. The DNA of the CDR3 is TGTGCCAGCGGGGGACTGTATAATTCACCCCTCCACTTT. Full variable domain (outside the CDR3, taken from reference TRBV25-1 and TRBJ1-6): EADIYQTPRYLVIGTGKKITLECSQTMGHDKMYWYQQDPGMELHLIHYSYGVNSTEKGDLSSESTVSRIRTEHFPLTLESARPSHTSQYLCASGGLYNSPLHFGNGTRLTVT.

The rearrangement joins TRBV18 to TRBJ1-5; D gene ambiguous. Germline CDR1 KGHSH, CDR2 LQKENI. V dropped 3 bases and J dropped 4 bases, with 4 bases sitting between them. This CDR3 spans 12 amino acids. CDR3 sequence reads: CASSPENQPQHF. The CDR3 coding sequence is TGTGCCAGCTCACCCGAGAATCAGCCCCAGCATTTT.

The chain combines TRBV30 with TRBJ2-1, with 8 bases aligning to TRBD1. Germline trimming cut 6 bases from V and 3 bases from J; bases unmatched to any gene: 7. Germline CDR1 GTSNPN, CDR2 SVGIG (reference sequence). The CDR3 length is 14 residues. The CDR3: CACETGTGYNEQFF. In DNA, the CDR3 is TGTGCCTGTGAGACCGGGACAGGCTACAATGAGCAGTTCTTC.

The rearrangement links TRBV4-2 to TRBJ2-7; TRBD2 agrees at 9 bases. Trimming cost V 6 bases and J 5 bases; bases outside gene matches: 5. This CDR3 has 13 amino acids. Germline CDR1 is LGHNA and CDR2 is YNFKEQ. For the CDR3, the DNA is TGTGCCAGCAGTTCGGGACTAGCCGACGAGCAGTACTTC. Translation: CASSSGLADEQYF.

The chain uses TRBV7-2 and TRBJ1-2, with TRBD1 identical over 8 bases. Germline V lookup: CDR1 SGHTA, CDR2 FQGNSA. The ends lost 5 bases at V and 3 bases at J; junction bases unmatched: 8. The CDR3 totals 15 residues. The CDR3 here is CASSIQGEGYYGYTF. DNA of the CDR3: TGTGCCAGCAGCATACAGGGGGAAGGGTACTATGGCTACACCTTC.